This T cell receptor (beta chain) was retrieved from a study of a mutant IDH1 vaccine in newly diagnosed glioma. Study-wide background: Prior therapy was radiotherapy, temozolomide, or both; most received both. The study's findings and limits: It seemed that pseudoprogression was not linked to changes in the top peripheral T cell clonotypes.

This clone was observed a single time. Its antigen is not known. The sample's time point: baseline, week 1 (first vaccination visit). The sample's treatment: pre-vaccination baseline after standard-of-care therapy. Tumors from donors were new WHO grade 3 or 4 IDH1-mutant astrocytomas with ATRX loss. The method was immunoSEQ multiplex PCR; TCRdb's version includes in-frame clones alone and lacks a portion of them. This table has roughly 50,000 clones, more than 80% appearing once. V was shortened by 2 bases and J by 3 bases, with 14 bases between the two germline ends. The CDR3 spans 15 residues. Germline assignment: CDR1 PRHDT and CDR2 FYEKMQ (reference sequence).

The rearrangement joins TRBV13 to TRBJ2-7; no definite D call. The receptor comes from a man aged 18 to 30 with glioma. Material: PBMCs, obtained from a glioma patient treated with radiotherapy, temozolomide or both. The CDR3 region is CASSLTLRSNYEQYF. The DNA for the CDR3 is TGTGCCAGCAGCTTAACTCTCCGCTCCAACTACGAGCAGTACTTC.